A single TCR beta chain is shown here with its context. These data originate in a study of shared clonotypes between healthy human individuals. In germline, CDR1 is SGHRS, CDR2 YFSETQ. The V and J ends lost 5 bases and 0 bases respectively, with 6 bases between them. The CDR3 totals 13 residues. Sequencing was performed with immunoSEQ multiplex PCR; in TCRdb, only in-frame clones are kept and a portion is missing. The sample yields about 2.3 million clones, 85% to 95% seen once. The source is a man aged 18 to 35 in good health. Some clones in this sample may be carry-over from other donors' samples. The specimen sequenced was naive CD4+ T cells from PBMCs. Subset denoted: CD45RA+ positively selected. This chain joins TRBV5-1 and TRBJ1-3; D call uncertain. The DNA of the CDR3 is TGCGCCAGCAGGTCAAGCTCTGGAAACACCATATATTTT. Amino acids: CASRSSSGNTIYF.